Listed below are T cell receptor beta chains from one sample, sequenced in a study of cytomegalovirus exposure and HLA in healthy donors. Measured with immunoSEQ multiplex PCR; TCRdb has only the in-frame clones, and not every one. The sample consists of fewer than 250,000 clones, 85% to 90% of them appearing once. Source material: PBMCs. These receptors originate from a man in his late teens or twenties in good health and CMV-seronegative. Both conserved end residues are part of each CDR3.

V: TRBV28
J: TRBJ1-2
length: 16
CDR3: CASSLFGREGSRGYTF

V: TRBV25-1
J: TRBJ2-2
length: 14
CDR3: CASSRDQFTGELFF

V: TRBV6-6
J: TRBJ1-2
length: 14
CDR3: CASSDRALQGGYTF

V: TRBV5-4
J: TRBJ1-4
length: 16
CDR3: CASSQGNYREAEKLFF

V: TRBV9
J: TRBJ2-3
length: 13
CDR3: CASTPWGADTQYF

V: TRBV4-1
J: TRBJ2-3
length: 14
CDR3: CASSQPLATDTQYF

V: TRBV28
J: TRBJ1-6
length: 15
CDR3: CASSYRGRAGSPLHF

V: TRBV7-6
J: TRBJ2-2
length: 16
CDR3: CASSLDGGENTGELFF

V: TRBV6-1
J: TRBJ1-6
length: 15
CDR3: CASGQGAQEYSPLHF

V: TRBV6-6
J: TRBJ2-4
length: 13
CDR3: CASSERSKNIQYF

V: TRBV11-3
J: TRBJ2-1
length: 14
CDR3: CASSFGVEGNEQFF

V: TRBV12-5
J: TRBJ1-3
length: 14
CDR3: CASGDSNSGNTIYF

V: TRBV19
J: TRBJ1-2
length: 12
CDR3: CASSFPGIGYTF

V: TRBV9
J: TRBJ2-7
length: 16
CDR3: CASSVDTGTGEYEQYF

V: TRBV7-9
J: TRBJ2-2
length: 12
CDR3: CASSPLPGELFF

V: TRBV7-9
J: TRBJ1-4
length: 16
CDR3: CASSSPTGGGNEKLFF

V: TRBV4-3
J: TRBJ1-5
length: 14
CDR3: CASSQEGRGQPQHF

V: TRBV4-1
J: TRBJ2-1
length: 20
CDR3: CASSPQRGVSRASGTNEQFF

V: TRBV7-2
J: TRBJ2-7
length: 14
CDR3: CASSLGLAGYEQYF

V: TRBV2
J: TRBJ1-1
length: 14
CDR3: CATKAPRSGTEAFF

V: TRBV2
J: TRBJ2-2
length: 15
CDR3: CASSDLQGPNGELFF

V: TRBV7-8
J: TRBJ2-7
length: 14
CDR3: CASSFSGGSYEQYF

V: TRBV18
J: TRBJ2-7
length: 16
CDR3: CASSRVSSGRPGEQYF

V: TRBV6-5
J: TRBJ1-1
length: 13
CDR3: CASRQETDTEAFF

V: TRBV11-3
J: TRBJ2-1
length: 16
CDR3: CASSLRGSGPPNEQFF

V: TRBV5-6
J: TRBJ1-1
length: 14
CDR3: CASSWGQGDTEAFF

V: TRBV2
J: TRBJ2-1
length: 11
CDR3: CASKGYSEQFF

V: TRBV5-1
J: TRBJ2-1
length: 20
CDR3: CASSPGLAGGPPLPYNEQFF

V: TRBV10-2
J: TRBJ2-5
length: 15
CDR3: CASIGYTGGLETQYF

V: TRBV30
J: TRBJ1-5
length: 13
CDR3: CAWSYLENQPQHF

V: TRBV10-1
J: TRBJ1-4
length: 13
CDR3: CASSVTGNGKLFF

V: TRBV28
J: TRBJ1-5
length: 16
CDR3: CASSPGTVGRNQPQHF

V: TRBV28
J: TRBJ1-2
length: 13
CDR3: CASRQGASNGYTF

V: TRBV27
J: TRBJ2-7
length: 14
CDR3: CASSFGGITYEQYF

V: TRBV7-8
J: TRBJ2-5
length: 12
CDR3: CASSLDRETQYF

V: TRBV2
J: TRBJ2-2
length: 12
CDR3: CASGGSSGELFF

V: TRBV10-2
J: TRBJ2-7
length: 18
CDR3: CASSESKLLGSSSYEQYF

V: TRBV23-1
J: TRBJ1-6
length: 16
CDR3: CASRPNRGRSNSPLHF

V: TRBV5-1
J: TRBJ2-7
length: 14
CDR3: CASSLEPRASEQYF

V: TRBV21-1
J: TRBJ2-2
length: 17
CDR3: CASSKARVSGNTGELFF

V: TRBV6-5
J: TRBJ1-1
length: 11
CDR3: CASGRRTEAFF

V: TRBV18
J: TRBJ2-7
length: 12
CDR3: CASSPGADEQYF

V: TRBV28
J: TRBJ1-1
length: 12
CDR3: CASDNQNTEAFF

V: TRBV5-1
J: TRBJ1-2
length: 15
CDR3: CASSLAGTELYGYTF

V: TRBV18
J: TRBJ2-1
length: 15
CDR3: CASSPPSGRFEEQFF

V: TRBV28
J: TRBJ2-3
length: 16
CDR3: CASSFLRSALTDTQYF